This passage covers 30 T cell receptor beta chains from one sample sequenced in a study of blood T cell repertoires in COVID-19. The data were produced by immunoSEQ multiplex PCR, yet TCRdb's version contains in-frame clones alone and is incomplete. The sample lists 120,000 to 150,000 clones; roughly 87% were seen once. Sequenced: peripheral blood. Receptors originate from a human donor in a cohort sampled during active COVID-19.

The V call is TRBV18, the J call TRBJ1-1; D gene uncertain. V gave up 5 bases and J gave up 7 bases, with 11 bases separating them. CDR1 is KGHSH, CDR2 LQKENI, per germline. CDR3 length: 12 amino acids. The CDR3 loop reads CASSGLGGEAFF. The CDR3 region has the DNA TGTGCCAGCTCAGGCCTCGGAGGTGAAGCTTTCTTT.

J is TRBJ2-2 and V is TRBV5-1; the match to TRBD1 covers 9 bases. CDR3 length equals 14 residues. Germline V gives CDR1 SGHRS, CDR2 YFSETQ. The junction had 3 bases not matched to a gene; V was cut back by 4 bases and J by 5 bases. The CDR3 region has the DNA TGCGCCAGCAGCGCCGGACAGGGGACCGGGGAGCTGTTTTTT. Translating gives CASSAGQGTGELFF.

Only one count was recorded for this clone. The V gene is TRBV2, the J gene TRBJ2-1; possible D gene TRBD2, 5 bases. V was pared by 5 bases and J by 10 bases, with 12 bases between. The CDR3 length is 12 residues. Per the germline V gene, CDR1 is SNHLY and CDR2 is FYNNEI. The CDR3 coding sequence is TGTGCCAGCAGTACCGGACTTAAAGAGCAGTTCTTC. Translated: CASSTGLKEQFF.

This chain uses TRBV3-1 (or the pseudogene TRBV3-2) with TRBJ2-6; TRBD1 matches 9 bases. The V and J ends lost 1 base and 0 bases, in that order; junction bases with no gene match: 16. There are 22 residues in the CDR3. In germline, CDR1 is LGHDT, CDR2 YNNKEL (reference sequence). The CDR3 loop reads CASSQVFGLTGDRDSGANVLTF. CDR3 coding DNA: TGTGCCAGCAGCCAAGTATTTGGTCTCACTGGGGACAGGGACTCTGGGGCCAACGTCCTGACTTTC.

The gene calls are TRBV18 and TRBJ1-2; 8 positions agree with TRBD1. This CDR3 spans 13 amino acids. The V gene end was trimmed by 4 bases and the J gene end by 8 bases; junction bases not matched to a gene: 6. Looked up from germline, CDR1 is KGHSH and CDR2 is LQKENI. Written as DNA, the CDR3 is TGTGCCAGCTCACGTGGACAGGGAGAAGGCTACACCTTC. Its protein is CASSRGQGEGYTF.

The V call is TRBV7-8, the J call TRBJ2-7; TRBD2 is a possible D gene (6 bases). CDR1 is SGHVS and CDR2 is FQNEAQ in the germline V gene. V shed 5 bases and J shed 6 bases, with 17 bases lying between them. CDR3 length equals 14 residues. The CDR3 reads CASSEIGGSLEQYF. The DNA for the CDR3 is TGTGCCAGCAGCGAAATTGGAGGGTCTCTCGAGCAGTACTTC. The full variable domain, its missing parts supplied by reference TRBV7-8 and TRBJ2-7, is GAGVSQSPRYKVAKRGQDVALRCDPISGHVSLFWYQQALGQGPEFLTYFQNEAQLDKSGLPSDRFFAERPEGSVSTLKIQRTQQEDSAVYLCASSEIGGSLEQYFGPGTRLTVT.

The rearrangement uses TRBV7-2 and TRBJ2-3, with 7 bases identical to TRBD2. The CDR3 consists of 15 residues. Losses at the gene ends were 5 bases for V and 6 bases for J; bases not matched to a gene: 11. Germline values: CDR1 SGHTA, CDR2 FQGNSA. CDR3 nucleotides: TGTGCCAGCAGCAAGACTAGCCCCGTTATGGATACGCAGTATTTT. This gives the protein CASSKTSPVMDTQYF.

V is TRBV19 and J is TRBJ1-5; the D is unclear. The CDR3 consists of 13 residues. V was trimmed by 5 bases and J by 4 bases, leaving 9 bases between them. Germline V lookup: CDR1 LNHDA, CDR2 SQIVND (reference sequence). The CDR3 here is CASSRGKNQPQHF. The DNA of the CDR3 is TGTGCCAGTAGTCGGGGTAAGAATCAGCCCCAGCATTTT.

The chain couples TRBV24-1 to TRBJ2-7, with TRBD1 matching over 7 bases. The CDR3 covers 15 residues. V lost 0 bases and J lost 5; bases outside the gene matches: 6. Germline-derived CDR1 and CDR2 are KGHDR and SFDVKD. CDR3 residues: CATSDLETGRDEQYF. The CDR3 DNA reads TGTGCCACCAGTGATTTGGAGACAGGGCGCGACGAGCAGTACTTC.

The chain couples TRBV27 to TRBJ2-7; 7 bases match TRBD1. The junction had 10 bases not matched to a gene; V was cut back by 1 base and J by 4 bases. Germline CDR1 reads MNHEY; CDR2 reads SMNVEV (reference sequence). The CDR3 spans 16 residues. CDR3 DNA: TGTGCCAGCAGTTTATTTGTAGGGGGCAGAAGGTACGAGCAGTACTTC. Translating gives CASSLFVGGRRYEQYF.

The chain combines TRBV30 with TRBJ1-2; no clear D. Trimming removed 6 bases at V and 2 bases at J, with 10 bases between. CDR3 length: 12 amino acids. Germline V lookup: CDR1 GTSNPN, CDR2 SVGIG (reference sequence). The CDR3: CACARHNYGYTF. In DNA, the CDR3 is TGTGCCTGTGCGAGGCACAACTATGGCTACACCTTC.

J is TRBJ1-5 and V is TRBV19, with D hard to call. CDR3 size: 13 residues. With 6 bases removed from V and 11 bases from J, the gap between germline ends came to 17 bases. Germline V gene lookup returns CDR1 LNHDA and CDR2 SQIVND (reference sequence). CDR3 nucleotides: TGTGCCAGTAGGCCAAACCCCCAACGGGCCCAGCATTTT. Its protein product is CASRPNPQRAQHF. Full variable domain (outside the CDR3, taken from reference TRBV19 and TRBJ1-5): DGGITQSPKYLFRKEGQNVTLSCEQNLNHDAMYWYRQDPGQGLRLIYYSQIVNDFQKGDIAEGYSVSREKKESFPLTVTSAQKNPTAFYLCASRPNPQRAQHFGDGTRLSIL.

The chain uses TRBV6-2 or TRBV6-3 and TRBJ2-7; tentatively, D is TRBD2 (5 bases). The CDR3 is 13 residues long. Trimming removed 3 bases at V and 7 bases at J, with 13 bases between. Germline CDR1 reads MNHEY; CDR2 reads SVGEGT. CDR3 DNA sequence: TGTGCCAGCAGTTATTCCGGGGTAGGGGAGCAGTACTTC. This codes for CASSYSGVGEQYF.

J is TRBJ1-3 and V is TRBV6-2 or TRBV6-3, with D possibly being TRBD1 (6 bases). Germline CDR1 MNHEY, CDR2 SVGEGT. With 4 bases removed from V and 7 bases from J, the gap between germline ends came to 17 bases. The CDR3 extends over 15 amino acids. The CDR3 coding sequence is TGTGCCAGCAGTTCTACCGGGACAATATCGAACACCATATATTTT. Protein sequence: CASSSTGTISNTIYF.

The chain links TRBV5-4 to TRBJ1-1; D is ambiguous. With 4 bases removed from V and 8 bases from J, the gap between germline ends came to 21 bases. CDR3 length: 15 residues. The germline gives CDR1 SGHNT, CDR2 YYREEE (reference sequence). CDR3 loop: CASSPGRTGNWEAFF. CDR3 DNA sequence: TGTGCCAGCAGCCCCGGACGGACCGGGAACTGGGAAGCTTTCTTT.

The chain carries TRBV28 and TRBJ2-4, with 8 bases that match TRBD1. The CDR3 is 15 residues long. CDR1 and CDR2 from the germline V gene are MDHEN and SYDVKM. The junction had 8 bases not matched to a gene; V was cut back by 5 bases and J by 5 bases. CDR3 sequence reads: CASSGGQGRENIQYF. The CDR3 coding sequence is TGTGCCAGCAGTGGCGGACAGGGAAGGGAAAACATTCAGTACTTC.

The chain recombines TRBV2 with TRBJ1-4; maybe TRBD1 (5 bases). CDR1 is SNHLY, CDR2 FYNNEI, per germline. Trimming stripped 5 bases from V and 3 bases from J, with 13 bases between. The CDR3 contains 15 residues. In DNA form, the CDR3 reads TGTGCCAGCAGTTCTAGGGGTGGTGCTAATGAAAAACTGTTTTTT. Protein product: CASSSRGGANEKLFF.

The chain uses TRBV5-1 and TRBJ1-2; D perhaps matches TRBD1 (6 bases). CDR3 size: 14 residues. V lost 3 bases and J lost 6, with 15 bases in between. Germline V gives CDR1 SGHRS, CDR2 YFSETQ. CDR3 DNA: TGCGCCAGCAGCTGGACAGATCAAACGGATGGCTACACCTTC. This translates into CASSWTDQTDGYTF.

DNA for the CDR3: TGTGCCAGCAGGGACAGGGGGCGCGGTACCGGGGAGCTGTTTTTT. Amino acid sequence: CASRDRGRGTGELFF. The rearrangement uses TRBV6-5 and TRBJ2-2; 11 bases are a match to TRBD1. The germline CDR1 and CDR2 sequences are MNHEY and SVGAGI. The CDR3 spans 15 residues. V trimming: 6 bases; J trimming: 5 bases; junction bases outside the gene matches: 5.

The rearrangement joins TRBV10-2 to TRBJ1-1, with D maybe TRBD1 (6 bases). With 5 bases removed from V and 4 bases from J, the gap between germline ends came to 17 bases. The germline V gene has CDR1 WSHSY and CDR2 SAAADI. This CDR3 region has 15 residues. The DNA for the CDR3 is TGCGCCAGCAGTCGAGCGGGACAACTCTTCACTGAAGCTTTCTTT. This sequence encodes CASSRAGQLFTEAFF.

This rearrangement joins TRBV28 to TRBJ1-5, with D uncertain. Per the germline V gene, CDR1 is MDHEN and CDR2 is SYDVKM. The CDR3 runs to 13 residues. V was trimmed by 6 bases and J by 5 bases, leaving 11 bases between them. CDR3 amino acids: CASSWGVDQPQHF. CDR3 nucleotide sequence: TGTGCCAGCAGCTGGGGAGTAGATCAGCCCCAGCATTTT.

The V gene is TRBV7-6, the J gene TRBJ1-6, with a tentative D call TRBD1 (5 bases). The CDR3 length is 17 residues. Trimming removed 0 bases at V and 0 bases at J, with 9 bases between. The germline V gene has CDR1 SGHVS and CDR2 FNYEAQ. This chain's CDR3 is CASSLAGGGSYNSPLHF. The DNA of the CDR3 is TGTGCCAGCAGCTTAGCGGGGGGAGGCTCCTATAATTCACCCCTCCACTTT.

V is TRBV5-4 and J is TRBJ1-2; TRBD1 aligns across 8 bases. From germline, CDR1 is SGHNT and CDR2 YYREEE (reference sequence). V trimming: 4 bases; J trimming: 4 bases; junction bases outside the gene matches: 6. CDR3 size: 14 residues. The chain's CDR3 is CASSRTGSVYGYTF. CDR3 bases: TGTGCCAGCAGCCGGACAGGGAGCGTCTATGGCTACACCTTC. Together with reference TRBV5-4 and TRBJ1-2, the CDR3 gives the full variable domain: ETGVTQSPTHLIKTRGQQVTLRCSSQSGHNTVSWYQQALGQGPQFIFQYYREEENGRGNFPPRFSGLQFPNYSSELNVNALELDDSALYLCASSRTGSVYGYTFGSGTRLTVV.

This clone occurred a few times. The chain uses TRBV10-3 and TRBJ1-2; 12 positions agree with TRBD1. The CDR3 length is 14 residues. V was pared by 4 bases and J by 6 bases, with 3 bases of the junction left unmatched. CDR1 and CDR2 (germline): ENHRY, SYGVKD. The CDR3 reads CAISGGTGGDGYTF. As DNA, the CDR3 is TGTGCCATCAGTGGGGGGACAGGGGGCGATGGCTACACCTTC.

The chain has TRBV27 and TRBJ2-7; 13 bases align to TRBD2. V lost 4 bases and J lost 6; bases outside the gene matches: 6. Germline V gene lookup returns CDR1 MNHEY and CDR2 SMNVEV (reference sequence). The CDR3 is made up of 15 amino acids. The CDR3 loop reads CASSSRLAGGLEQYF. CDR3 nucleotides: TGTGCCAGCAGTTCCCGACTAGCGGGGGGTCTCGAGCAGTACTTC.

The CDR3 reads CASSPEQGQFQETQYF. The CDR3 bases are TGTGCCAGCTCACCAGAACAGGGCCAATTCCAAGAGACCCAGTACTTC. The chain combines TRBV18 with TRBJ2-5; a weak D match, TRBD1 (6 bases). The CDR3 extends over 16 amino acids. The germline CDR1 and CDR2 sequences are KGHSH and LQKENI. Trimming shortened V by 2 bases and J by 1 base, and 14 bases separated the two germline ends. The full variable domain, completed using reference TRBV18 and TRBJ2-5, is NAGVMQNPRHLVRRRGQEARLRCSPMKGHSHVYWYRQLPEEGLKFMVYLQKENIIDESGMPKERFSAEFPKEGPSILRIQQVVRGDSAAYFCASSPEQGQFQETQYFGPGTRLLVL.

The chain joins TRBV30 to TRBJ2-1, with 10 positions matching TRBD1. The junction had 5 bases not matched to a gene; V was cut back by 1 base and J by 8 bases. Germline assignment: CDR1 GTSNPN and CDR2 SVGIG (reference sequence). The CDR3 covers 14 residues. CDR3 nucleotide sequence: TGTGCCTGGAGTGGGGGGACAGGGGAGGATGAGCAGTTCTTC. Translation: CAWSGGTGEDEQFF.

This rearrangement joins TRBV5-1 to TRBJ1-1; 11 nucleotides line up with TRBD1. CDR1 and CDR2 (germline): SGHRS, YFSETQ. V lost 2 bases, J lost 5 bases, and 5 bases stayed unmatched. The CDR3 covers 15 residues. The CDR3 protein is CASSLGQGARTEAFF. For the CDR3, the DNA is TGCGCCAGCAGCTTAGGACAGGGGGCCCGGACTGAAGCTTTCTTT.

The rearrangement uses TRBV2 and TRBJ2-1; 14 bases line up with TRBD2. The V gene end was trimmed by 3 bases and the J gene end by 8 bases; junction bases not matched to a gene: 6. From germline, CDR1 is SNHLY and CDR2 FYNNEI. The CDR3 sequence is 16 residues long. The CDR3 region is CASSDQTSGGAYEQFF. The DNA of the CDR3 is TGTGCCAGCAGTGATCAGACTAGCGGGGGGGCCTATGAGCAGTTCTTC.

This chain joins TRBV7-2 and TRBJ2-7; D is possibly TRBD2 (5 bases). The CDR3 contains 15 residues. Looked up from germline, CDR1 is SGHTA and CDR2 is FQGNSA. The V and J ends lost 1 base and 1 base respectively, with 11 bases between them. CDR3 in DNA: TGTGCCAGCAGCTTAGTAGTAGCGCCTTCCTACGAGCAGTACTTC. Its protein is CASSLVVAPSYEQYF.